A single sample gave rise to the 32 T cell receptor beta chains below, sequenced in a study of human T cells and chemical hapten exposure. In TCRdb, the RACE reads were re-called with MiXCR into one record per CDR3 protein. The data show approximately 340,000 distinct CDR3 sequences, with around 6.9% seen just once and 7% to 10% held by the top ten. Time point denoted: patch test 1, 2 weeks after DPC sensitization. As to treatment: therapeutic diphenylcyclopropenone sensitization with weekly scalp DPC. The sequencing here drew on whole blood, taken in connection with sensitization to the hapten diphenylcyclopropenone (DPC). Receptors were obtained from a woman younger than 30 with alopecia areata. Some clones in this sample may be carry-over from other donors' samples.

V is TRBV24-1 and J is TRBJ2-6, with D unclear. V lost 1 base to trimming and J lost 9 bases, with 6 bases between them. Germline-derived CDR1 and CDR2 are KGHDR and SFDVKD. There are 13 residues in the CDR3. The chain's CDR3 is CATSDFRRNVLTF. CDR3 DNA sequence: TGTGCCACCAGTGATTTTCGGCGCAACGTCCTGACTTTC.

The V gene is TRBV5-6, the J gene TRBJ2-3; 9 nucleotides align to TRBD2. Losses at the gene ends were 0 bases for V and 4 bases for J; bases not matched to a gene: 6. The CDR3 has 16 amino acids. Germline V gene sequence: CDR1 SGHDT, CDR2 YYEEEE. CDR3 in amino acids: CASSLEASGEADTQYF. CDR3 coding DNA: TGTGCCAGCAGCTTGGAGGCTAGCGGGGAAGCAGATACGCAGTATTTT.

This clonotype has only a few counts. The gene calls are TRBV6-2 or TRBV6-3 and TRBJ2-7; D could derive from TRBD1 or TRBD2 (5 bases each). Trimming shortened V by 5 bases and J by 0 bases, and 23 bases separated the two germline ends. The CDR3 totals 18 residues. In germline, CDR1 is MNHEY, CDR2 SVGEGT. DNA for the CDR3: TGTGCCAGCAGTCCCTATTCAACCCGGGACGGTAGCTCCTACGAGCAGTACTTC. It translates to CASSPYSTRDGSSYEQYF.

This sequence joins TRBV20-1 and TRBJ1-1, with TRBD1 matching over 8 bases. The CDR3 sequence is 13 residues long. The V and J ends lost 6 bases and 1 base, in that order; junction bases with no gene match: 4. CDR1 is DFQATT, CDR2 SNEGSKA, per germline (reference sequence). CDR3 sequence: CSASDRANTEAFF. CDR3 DNA sequence: TGCAGTGCATCGGACAGGGCGAACACTGAAGCTTTCTTT.

The V and J genes are TRBV4-3 and TRBJ2-1; D unclear. The V and J ends lost 4 bases and 8 bases respectively, with 12 bases between them. CDR3 length: 13 amino acids. Germline values: CDR1 LGHNA, CDR2 YSLEER. The CDR3 DNA is TGCGCCAGCAGCCGAAACCTTAGGGATGAGCAGTTCTTC. The encoded protein is CASSRNLRDEQFF.

This clonotype occurred many times. This chain links TRBV12-3 or TRBV12-4 with TRBJ2-3; D ambiguous. The ends were cut back, 6 bases at V and 1 base at J, with 5 bases in the middle. The CDR3 is made up of 12 amino acids. CDR3 DNA sequence: TGTGCCAGCAGAAAGGGCACAGATACGCAGTATTTT. Translation: CASRKGTDTQYF.

There are a few counts of this clonotype. The V call is TRBV20-1, the J call TRBJ2-1; 9 positions agree with TRBD1. The V and J ends lost 5 bases and 7 bases, in that order; junction bases with no gene match: 9. The germline CDR1 and CDR2 sequences are DFQATT and SNEGSKA (reference sequence). The CDR3 is 14 residues long. CDR3 protein: CSAPRQGGINEQFF. The CDR3 bases are TGCAGTGCTCCCAGACAGGGGGGGATTAATGAGCAGTTCTTC.

This clonotype has a handful of counts. This chain joins TRBV20-1 and TRBJ2-1; tentatively, D is TRBD1 or TRBD2 (5 bases each). This CDR3 is built from 16 residues. The V end lost 5 bases, the J end lost 4 bases, and 21 bases lay between the germline ends. Germline assignment: CDR1 DFQATT and CDR2 SNEGSKA (reference sequence). The CDR3 DNA sequence: TGCAGTGCTGTACCCTACGGGGCGGAACTTTACAATGAGCAGTTCTTC. Residues: CSAVPYGAELYNEQFF.

In this sample, this clonotype turned up a few times. V gene TRBV4-1 combines with J gene TRBJ2-6; weak D call: TRBD2 (6 bases). Trimming stripped 0 bases from V and 3 bases from J, with 9 bases between. Germline-derived CDR1 and CDR2 are MGHRA and YSYEKL. The CDR3 extends over 16 amino acids. CDR3: CASSQDRGSGANVLTF. DNA of the CDR3: TGCGCCAGCAGCCAAGATCGGGGGAGTGGGGCCAACGTCCTGACTTTC.

The table lists this clonotype with many counts. The gene calls are TRBV28 and TRBJ2-7; D might be TRBD2 (5 bases). The CDR3 covers 15 residues. Trimming stripped 4 bases from V and 0 bases from J, with 13 bases between. The germline CDR1 and CDR2 sequences are MDHEN and SYDVKM. CDR3 coding DNA: TGTGCCAGCAGTTCTCCTAGCCCTAGCTCCTACGAGCAGTACTTC. The encoded protein is CASSSPSPSSYEQYF.

This clonotype came up a few times. The chain recombines TRBV7-2 with TRBJ2-1; D possibly corresponds to TRBD2 (6 bases). V was clipped by 5 bases and J by 4 bases, with 12 bases between them. This CDR3 contains 14 residues. The germline CDR1 and CDR2 sequences are SGHTA and FQGNSA. CDR3 amino acids: CASSPGLEYNEQFF. The CDR3 DNA reads TGTGCCAGCAGCCCGGGACTGGAATACAATGAGCAGTTCTTC.

This clonotype was counted at least ten times. The rearrangement links TRBV5-1 to TRBJ2-3; TRBD1 is a possible D gene (5 bases). V was pared by 0 bases and J by 4 bases, with 12 bases between. The length of the CDR3 is 15 residues. Germline V gives CDR1 SGHRS, CDR2 YFSETQ. CDR3 amino acids: CASSLVGRGADTQYF. Here the CDR3 DNA reads TGCGCCAGCAGCTTGGTGGGTAGGGGCGCAGATACGCAGTATTTT.

The sample holds many counts of this clonotype. This chain connects TRBV11-2 to TRBJ2-3; 7 nucleotides line up with TRBD2. The CDR3 length is 15 residues. Germline V CDR1 and CDR2: SGHAT, FQNNGV. V shed 1 base, J shed 2 bases, and the junction held 3 bases outside the gene matches. Here the CDR3 reads CASSLGGRATDTQYF. The DNA of the CDR3 is TGTGCCAGCAGCTTAGGGGGGAGGGCCACAGATACGCAGTATTTT. Full variable domain (outside the CDR3, taken from reference TRBV11-2 and TRBJ2-3): EAGVAQSPRYKIIEKRQSVAFWCNPISGHATLYWYQQILGQGPKLLIQFQNNGVVDDSQLPKDRFSAERLKGVDSTLKIQPAKLEDSAVYLCASSLGGRATDTQYFGPGTRLTVL.

The CDR3 spells CSARVGGSPDTQYF. In DNA, the CDR3 is TGCAGTGCTAGGGTAGGGGGGTCGCCAGATACGCAGTATTTT. The chain links TRBV20-1 to TRBJ2-3; TRBD1 or TRBD2 may be the D gene (6 bases each). The CDR3 is 14 residues long. The V end was cut by 3 bases, the J end by 4 bases, with 14 bases between. Germline CDR1 is DFQATT and CDR2 is SNEGSKA (reference sequence).

The J gene is TRBJ1-5, the V gene TRBV10-3; 7 nucleotides match TRBD1. Germline V CDR1 and CDR2: ENHRY, SYGVKD. The CDR3 length is 14 residues. V shed 6 bases and J 6 bases; nucleotides not matched to a gene: 8. CDR3 sequence (DNA): TGTGCCATCAGGTCCGACAGGGATGGTCAGCCCCAGCATTTT. This encodes CAIRSDRDGQPQHF.

In its sample, this clonotype was seen once. This chain links TRBV28 with TRBJ1-1; unclear D gene. Trimming stripped 4 bases from V and 4 bases from J, with 10 bases between. The V gene's germline CDR1 is MDHEN and CDR2 SYDVKM. This CDR3 has 13 residues. The CDR3 DNA reads TGTGCCAGCAGTTCCTCTTCCGGCACTGAAGCTTTCTTT. Residues: CASSSSSGTEAFF.

This clonotype turned up a few times. The rearrangement uses TRBV27 and TRBJ2-2; D may be TRBD1 or TRBD2 (6 bases each). There are 15 residues in the CDR3. From germline, CDR1 is MNHEY and CDR2 SMNVEV (reference sequence). Trimming took off 4 bases at V and 0 bases at J, with 9 bases between the two ends. The CDR3 DNA reads as TGTGCCAGCAGTTGGAGGGGGACGAACACCGGGGAGCTGTTTTTT. This gives the protein CASSWRGTNTGELFF.

The sample holds a few counts of this clonotype. The chain has TRBV12-3 or TRBV12-4 and TRBJ1-5; tentatively, D is TRBD1 (5 bases). Trimming pared 3 bases from V and 0 bases from J, leaving 12 bases between. The CDR3 has 16 residues. CDR3 sequence reads: CASSFRDPISNQPQHF. In DNA form, the CDR3 reads TGTGCCAGCAGTTTCCGGGACCCTATTAGCAATCAGCCCCAGCATTTT.

This clonotype appeared many times. This chain joins TRBV11-1 and TRBJ2-3; TRBD1 matches at 7 bases. V shed 5 bases and J 3 bases; nucleotides not matched to a gene: 8. CDR3 size: 15 residues. Germline V gene sequence: CDR1 SGHAT, CDR2 FQDESV (reference sequence). As DNA, the CDR3 is TGTGCCAGCAGCCCAGGGCAGGGGGTAACAGATACGCAGTATTTT. It translates to CASSPGQGVTDTQYF.

The rearrangement joins TRBV30 to TRBJ1-2; D uncertain. V was shortened by 0 bases and J by 3 bases, with 14 bases between the two germline ends. This CDR3 contains 15 residues. Germline CDR1 GTSNPN, CDR2 SVGIG (reference sequence). The CDR3 DNA is TGTGCCTGGAGTGTTTTCCTCACAGAGCACTATGGCTACACCTTC. This encodes CAWSVFLTEHYGYTF.

This clonotype was observed a single time. The gene calls are TRBV12-3 or TRBV12-4 and TRBJ1-2; D uncertain. This CDR3 is built from 13 residues. Trimming pared 3 bases from V and 3 bases from J, leaving 8 bases between. The CDR3 DNA follows: TGTGCCAGCAGTTTCGTCTTGGACTATGGCTACACCTTC. It translates to CASSFVLDYGYTF.

In this sample, this clonotype turned up a few times. This chain connects TRBV20-1 to TRBJ1-6, with D hard to call. V was trimmed by 7 bases and J by 7 bases, leaving 14 bases between them. The germline gives CDR1 DFQATT, CDR2 SNEGSKA (reference sequence). The length of the CDR3 is 13 residues. CDR3 coding DNA: TGCAGTGTGTTGCCCTCACGGAATTCACCCCTCCACTTT. Its protein is CSVLPSRNSPLHF.

The chain has TRBV12-3 or TRBV12-4 and TRBJ2-3, with D possibly TRBD2 on 7 matching bases. Trimming stripped 3 bases from V and 2 bases from J, with 12 bases between. The CDR3 loop spans 15 amino acids. CDR3 amino acids: CASSFRRGPTDTQYF. The DNA of the CDR3 is TGTGCCAGCAGTTTCCGGCGGGGGCCCACAGATACGCAGTATTTT.

This clonotype has at least ten counts. V is TRBV4-3 and J is TRBJ2-6; D is unclear. Germline CDR1 and CDR2: LGHNA and YSLEER. The CDR3 length is 16 residues. V lost 0 bases to trimming and J lost 1 base, with 7 bases between them. The chain's CDR3 is CASSQDSQSGANVLTF. In DNA form, the CDR3 reads TGCGCCAGCAGCCAAGATAGTCAGTCTGGGGCCAACGTCCTGACTTTC.

In this sample, this clonotype turned up a few times. This chain joins TRBV4-3 and TRBJ1-4; the match to TRBD1 covers 7 bases. The germline V gene encodes CDR1 LGHNA and CDR2 YSLEER. The V and J ends lost 4 bases and 8 bases, in that order; junction bases with no gene match: 13. The CDR3 is 16 residues long. CDR3 sequence reads: CASSRVYRGGREKLFF. CDR3 nucleotide sequence: TGCGCCAGCAGCCGGGTCTACAGGGGCGGGAGAGAAAAACTGTTTTTT.

The V call is TRBV11-1, the J call TRBJ1-1; 9 bases map to TRBD1. This CDR3 has 16 amino acids. The germline V gene has CDR1 SGHAT and CDR2 FQDESV (reference sequence). With V trimmed by 4 bases and J by 0 bases, 6 bases remained unmatched. The chain's CDR3 is CASSWGDREMNTEAFF. CDR3 in DNA: TGTGCCAGCAGCTGGGGGGACAGGGAGATGAACACTGAAGCTTTCTTT.

This clonotype was counted at least ten times. V gene TRBV27 combines with J gene TRBJ2-7, with unresolved D. The CDR3 has 13 residues. Per germline, CDR1 MNHEY and CDR2 SMNVEV (reference sequence). Deletions cut 2 bases from V and 2 bases from J, with 7 bases between. CDR3 sequence: CASSLEWAYEQYF. As DNA, the CDR3 is TGTGCCAGCAGTTTAGAATGGGCCTACGAGCAGTACTTC.

The chain is built from TRBV5-4 and TRBJ1-6; perhaps TRBD1 as D (6 bases). Trimming removed 4 bases at V and 8 bases at J, with 13 bases between. This CDR3 is 14 amino acids long. Germline V lookup: CDR1 SGHNT, CDR2 YYREEE (reference sequence). DNA for the CDR3: TGTGCCAGCAGCCCCGACAGGAGGGATTCACCCCTCCACTTT. Its protein product is CASSPDRRDSPLHF.

This clonotype turned up a few times. The chain combines TRBV7-8 with TRBJ1-1; D is undetermined. This CDR3 region has 14 residues. Between the trimmed V and J ends, which lost 5 bases and 10 bases, there was a span of 20 bases. CDR1 and CDR2 (germline): SGHVS, FQNEAQ. For the CDR3, the DNA is TGTGCCAGCAGCCCCCGGGCGGAGTTGGCCGGAGCTTTCTTT. Amino acids: CASSPRAELAGAFF.

This clonotype was seen repeatedly, ten times or more. V and J are TRBV6-5 and TRBJ2-6; D is tentatively TRBD1 or TRBD2 (6 bases each). The V gene lost 2 bases and the J gene lost 3 bases, with 11 bases spanning the gap. CDR1 is MNHEY and CDR2 is SVGAGI in the germline V gene. The CDR3 has 16 residues. The CDR3 DNA sequence: TGTGCCAGCAGTTACGCTGGGGGGCGTGGGGCCAACGTCCTGACTTTC. Its translation: CASSYAGGRGANVLTF.

There are many counts of this clonotype. This chain connects TRBV27 to TRBJ1-1; D might be TRBD1 (6 bases). The germline V gene encodes CDR1 MNHEY and CDR2 SMNVEV (reference sequence). V lost 8 bases and J lost 3, with 22 bases in between. There are 16 residues in the CDR3. CDR3: CASRRGIQGIHTEAFF. The CDR3 DNA sequence: TGTGCCAGCCGCCGGGGGATACAGGGCATCCACACTGAAGCTTTCTTT.

A few counts support this clonotype. The chain links TRBV6-6 to TRBJ1-1; tentative D call: TRBD1 (5 bases). This CDR3 region has 12 residues. Germline values: CDR1 MNHNY, CDR2 SVGAGI (reference sequence). V was pared by 2 bases and J by 7 bases, with 8 bases between. The CDR3 here is CASSYMGREAFF. Here the CDR3 DNA reads TGTGCCAGCAGTTACATGGGGCGTGAAGCTTTCTTT.